This passage covers 21 T cell receptor beta chains from one sample sequenced in a study of blood T cell repertoires in COVID-19 (dated by TCRdb to 2018 to 2020). Receptor amplification or capture employed the immunoSEQ multiplex PCR assay. In TCRdb, the immuneACCESS table is reduced to in-frame sequences with V and J assigned. These tables do not hold every clone; where another copy was compared, an unresolved V gene accounts for under half, and the others remain unexplained. The sample yields some 150,000 clones; over 80% were counted once. Jointly, the top ten make up 4.4% of the sample. Sequences were obtained from PBMCs or T cells enriched from blood (not recorded which). The receptors originated from a woman in her forties or fifties who had recovered from COVID-19.

The CDR3 DNA is TGTGCCAGCAGCGCCGGGACAGCTGGAAACACCATATATTTT. This sequence encodes CASSAGTAGNTIYF. The V call is TRBV11-3, the J call TRBJ1-3, with 7 positions matching TRBD1. The junction had 3 bases not matched to a gene; V was cut back by 5 bases and J by 2 bases. Germline V lookup: CDR1 SGHNT, CDR2 YENEEA. The CDR3 spans 14 residues.

CDR3 sequence: CSAQLPTLLNTEAFF. CDR3 DNA sequence: TGCAGCGCCCAACTCCCCACCTTGCTGAACACTGAAGCTTTCTTT. J is TRBJ1-1 and V is TRBV29-1; D not resolved. Germline CDR1 is SQVTM and CDR2 is ANQGSEA. V was clipped by 7 bases and J by 0 bases, with 18 bases between them. The CDR3 loop spans 15 amino acids.

The chain couples TRBV4-1 to TRBJ2-7; maybe TRBD2 (7 bases). Trimming pared 4 bases from V and 5 bases from J, leaving 12 bases between. This CDR3 contains 13 residues. CDR1 and CDR2 from the germline V gene are MGHRA and YSYEKL. This chain's CDR3 is CASSPLGGHEQYV. The CDR3 nucleotides read TGCGCCAGCAGCCCGCTGGGGGGGCACGAGCAGTACGTC.

This chain uses TRBV5-1 with TRBJ1-6, with D unresolved. V was trimmed by 4 bases and J by 3 bases, leaving 14 bases between them. The CDR3 runs 16 residues. The germline V gene encodes CDR1 SGHRS and CDR2 YFSETQ. The CDR3 bases are TGCGCCAGCAGCGCTAGCCTCGTCGGCTATAATTCACCCCTCCACTTT. This translates into CASSASLVGYNSPLHF.

The CDR3 DNA reads TGCGCCAGCAGTTACCTTGGACTAGTCGTTAGTAGTGAGCAGTTCTTC. Amino acid sequence: CASSYLGLVVSSEQFF. The chain uses TRBV10-1 and TRBJ2-1; TRBD2 aligns across 7 bases. The CDR3 runs to 16 residues. The trim removed 5 bases at V and 9 bases at J, leaving 16 bases unmatched. Germline V lookup: CDR1 WNHNN, CDR2 SYGVQD (reference sequence).

This clone was seen just once. The CDR3 spells CSASLGGTSNQPQHF. In DNA form, the CDR3 reads TGCAGTGCTAGTTTGGGAGGGACTAGCAATCAGCCCCAGCATTTT. V usage is TRBV20-1 and J usage is TRBJ1-5; TRBD1 might be the D (5 bases). The CDR3 loop spans 15 amino acids. Looked up from germline, CDR1 is DFQATT and CDR2 is SNEGSKA (reference sequence). The V end was cut by 3 bases, the J end by 0 bases, with 12 bases between.

The chain uses TRBV6-5 and TRBJ2-1, with 8 bases lining up with TRBD2. V gave up 6 bases and J gave up 7 bases; unmatched junction bases: 11. The germline gives CDR1 MNHEY, CDR2 SVGAGI. The CDR3 contains 15 residues. The CDR3 protein is CASSPGGAGANEQFF. The CDR3 nucleotides read TGTGCCAGCAGCCCGGGGGGAGCGGGGGCAAATGAGCAGTTCTTC.

The rearrangement joins TRBV18 to TRBJ1-1; 7 positions agree with TRBD1. This CDR3 region has 13 residues. CDR1 is KGHSH and CDR2 is LQKENI in the germline V gene. V shed 3 bases and J 7 bases; nucleotides not matched to a gene: 5. CDR3 sequence: CASSPTGTVEAFF. DNA of the CDR3: TGTGCCAGCTCACCGACAGGGACCGTTGAAGCTTTCTTT.

This clone has a single count. This chain connects TRBV5-1 to TRBJ2-2, with a tentative D call TRBD2 (5 bases). The CDR3 has 14 amino acids. CDR1 and CDR2 (germline): SGHRS, YFSETQ. With 9 bases removed from V and 9 bases from J, the gap between germline ends came to 21 bases. This CDR3 is CATPWEFSGRELFF. CDR3 nucleotides: TGCGCCACCCCCTGGGAGTTCTCGGGCCGGGAGCTGTTTTTT.

This clone has just one count. The chain carries TRBV2 and TRBJ2-1; D is perhaps TRBD1 (6 bases). Deletions cut 11 bases from V and 3 bases from J, with 17 bases between. Germline V gene data show CDR1 as SNHLY and CDR2 as FYNNEI. The CDR3 sequence is 14 residues long. In DNA form, the CDR3 reads TGTGCCGGACCCCGGGACACCGACTACAATGAGCAGTTCTTC. It codes for CAGPRDTDYNEQFF.

The chain carries TRBV6-5 and TRBJ1-2; 10 nucleotides match TRBD1. Trimming cost V 6 bases and J 7 bases; bases outside gene matches: 8. This CDR3 is built from 14 residues. From germline, CDR1 is MNHEY and CDR2 SVGAGI. CDR3 nucleotide sequence: TGTGCCAGCAGGGTAGGGACAGGGGAGAGTGGCTACACCTTC. It encodes CASRVGTGESGYTF.

This clone appeared a single time. The DNA for the CDR3 is TGCGCCAGCAGCTTTGGAGCCATGAACACTGAAGCTTTCTTT. Protein: CASSFGAMNTEAFF. The V gene is TRBV5-1, the J gene TRBJ1-1; the D is unclear. The V end was cut by 2 bases, the J end by 0 bases, with 8 bases between. The length of the CDR3 is 14 residues. The V gene's germline CDR1 is SGHRS and CDR2 YFSETQ.

The V and J genes are TRBV5-5 and TRBJ2-7; 8 nucleotides agree with TRBD1. Trimming at V came to 5 bases and at J to 7 bases, leaving 20 bases not matched to a gene. CDR1 and CDR2 (germline): SGHKS, YYEKEE (reference sequence). The CDR3 covers 17 residues. CDR3 nucleotide sequence: TGTGCCAGCAGTCCCGGGACAGGAGTTCTCCAGGTGGGTGAGCAGTACGTC. This encodes CASSPGTGVLQVGEQYV.

This chain links TRBV5-6 with TRBJ1-1; no clear D. This CDR3 contains 11 residues. V shed 2 bases and J shed 5 bases, with 4 bases lying between them. Germline V CDR1 and CDR2: SGHDT, YYEEEE. CDR3 sequence: CASSFGTEAFF. The CDR3 DNA reads as TGTGCCAGCAGCTTCGGGACTGAAGCTTTCTTT.

CDR3 residues: CATRRVSGGAGEQFF. The CDR3 region has the DNA TGTGCCACCCGCAGGGTGAGCGGGGGGGCCGGAGAGCAGTTCTTC. This chain uses TRBV5-8 with TRBJ2-1; 10 bases fit TRBD2. The V gene's germline CDR1 is SGHTS and CDR2 YDEGEE. V trimming: 9 bases; J trimming: 10 bases; junction bases outside the gene matches: 16. The CDR3 length is 15 residues.

V usage is TRBV12-3 or TRBV12-4 and J usage is TRBJ2-1; maybe TRBD1 (5 bases). The CDR3 totals 13 residues. Trimming left V 6 bases short and J 8 bases short, with 14 bases between. CDR3 nucleotide sequence: TGTGCCAGCAGCTCAGACAGATGGGATGAGCAGTTCTTC. Its protein product is CASSSDRWDEQFF.

As DNA, the CDR3 is TGTGCCAGCAGCTTAGTCGCGGGAGGCACAGATACGCAGTATTTT. Translation gives CASSLVAGGTDTQYF. The gene calls are TRBV7-9 and TRBJ2-3; 7 bases fit TRBD2. The germline V gene encodes CDR1 SEHNR and CDR2 FQNEAQ (reference sequence). Trimming at V came to 1 base and at J to 1 base, leaving 2 bases not matched to a gene. CDR3 length equals 15 residues.

The chain has TRBV9 and TRBJ1-3; D possibly corresponds to TRBD1 (6 bases). Germline-derived CDR1 and CDR2 are SGDLS and YYNGEE. The germline V and J ends were trimmed by 3 bases and 1 base, with 8 bases remaining between them. The CDR3 consists of 14 residues. DNA of the CDR3: TGTGCCAGCAGCGCTCAGGGGTCTGGAAACACCATATATTTT. Encoded protein: CASSAQGSGNTIYF.

Only one count was recorded for this clone. The CDR3: CASSLGQGGDTQYF. CDR3 coding DNA: TGTGCCAGCAGCTTGGGACAGGGAGGCGATACGCAGTATTTT. The J gene is TRBJ2-3, the V gene TRBV11-3; TRBD1 agrees at 9 bases. Germline-derived CDR1 and CDR2 are SGHNT and YENEEA. J lost 6 bases, V lost 3 bases, and 4 bases had no gene match. The CDR3 is made up of 14 amino acids.

The chain links TRBV11-2 to TRBJ1-4; no clear D. Per the germline V gene, CDR1 is SGHAT and CDR2 is FQNNGV. The V gene lost 7 bases and the J gene lost 9 bases, with 18 bases spanning the gap. This CDR3 contains 14 residues. Here the CDR3 DNA reads TGTGCCAGCACCTCCGCGATGACATCCAAAAAACTGTTTTTT. Translating it yields CASTSAMTSKKLFF.

The chain recombines TRBV7-9 with TRBJ2-1; 9 bases agree with TRBD1. With V trimmed by 2 bases and J by 3 bases, 5 bases remained unmatched. Germline values: CDR1 SEHNR, CDR2 FQNEAQ (reference sequence). This CDR3 has 16 amino acids. The CDR3 DNA follows: TGTGCCAGCAGCTTAACTCGACAGGGGGGCTACAATGAGCAGTTCTTC. Protein: CASSLTRQGGYNEQFF.